The 23 T cell receptor beta chains below come from one sample, sequenced in a study of radiation and T cells in renal cell carcinoma. Sequencing used immunoSEQ multiplex PCR; TCRdb keeps in-frame clones, though not all of them. This table has 75,000 to 95,000 clones, over 80% appearing once. Time point specified: blood 4 weeks post-SBRT, at nephrectomy. Treatment of the sample: 15 Gy SBRT to primary tumor, nephrectomy 4 weeks later. The sample here was blood, taken from a patient whose treatment included radiotherapy and nephrectomy. These receptor sequences come from a middle-aged man with renal cell carcinoma.

This sequence joins TRBV2 and TRBJ1-6; D not resolved. Germline loops: CDR1 SNHLY, CDR2 FYNNEI. The length of the CDR3 is 13 residues. CDR3 amino acids: CARKGGRASPLHF. The CDR3 DNA reads TGTGCAAGAAAGGGAGGGAGAGCTTCACCCCTCCACTTT.

The gene calls are TRBV27 and TRBJ2-7; possible D gene TRBD2, 6 bases. The CDR3 length is 17 residues. V gave up 3 bases and J gave up 1 base, with 19 bases separating them. The germline V gene has CDR1 MNHEY and CDR2 SMNVEV (reference sequence). The DNA for the CDR3 is TGTGCCAGCAGTTTTGTCTCGCTCGGTAGCGGATCCTACGAGCAGTACTTC. Translated: CASSFVSLGSGSYEQYF.

The sample holds one count of this clone. This rearrangement joins TRBV7-3 to TRBJ1-1; D is unresolved. Germline V gene data show CDR1 as SGHTA and CDR2 as FQGTGA. The V gene lost 2 bases and the J gene lost 1 base, with 5 bases spanning the gap. CDR3 length: 13 residues. This CDR3 is CASSLEGNTEAFF. The DNA for the CDR3 is TGTGCCAGCAGCTTAGAAGGGAACACTGAAGCTTTCTTT.

This sequence joins TRBV5-4 and TRBJ1-2; 7 positions agree with TRBD1. The germline V gene encodes CDR1 SGHNT and CDR2 YYREEE (reference sequence). This CDR3 contains 14 residues. V was clipped by 2 bases and J by 8 bases; unmatched bases: 9. CDR3 DNA: TGTGCCAGCAGCTTACGGACAGGCCTAGGAGGCTACACCTTC. This codes for CASSLRTGLGGYTF.

The gene calls are TRBV7-9 and TRBJ1-5; D uncertain. The germline gives CDR1 SEHNR, CDR2 FQNEAQ (reference sequence). CDR3 length: 13 residues. V was pared by 5 bases and J by 1 base, with 6 bases between. This chain's CDR3 is CASSAWSNQPQHF. CDR3 nucleotide sequence: TGTGCCAGCAGCGCCTGGAGCAATCAGCCCCAGCATTTT.

This CDR3 reads CASRALVNTEAFF. As DNA, the CDR3 is TGTGCCAGTAGAGCCTTAGTGAACACTGAAGCTTTCTTT. The V call is TRBV19, the J call TRBJ1-1, with D uncertain. Trimming stripped 6 bases from V and 0 bases from J, with 8 bases between. The CDR3 sequence is 13 residues long. Germline values: CDR1 LNHDA, CDR2 SQIVND (reference sequence).

The chain employs TRBV18 and TRBJ2-5; the D gene is possibly TRBD2 (5 bases). CDR1 and CDR2 from the germline V gene are KGHSH and LQKENI. The CDR3 contains 15 residues. V was pared by 3 bases and J by 2 bases, with 13 bases between. The CDR3 spells CASSPPGKRQETQYF. DNA of the CDR3: TGTGCCAGCTCACCTCCGGGGAAGCGTCAAGAGACCCAGTACTTC. Filled out from reference TRBV18 and TRBJ2-5, the complete variable domain reads NAGVMQNPRHLVRRRGQEARLRCSPMKGHSHVYWYRQLPEEGLKFMVYLQKENIIDESGMPKERFSAEFPKEGPSILRIQQVVRGDSAAYFCASSPPGKRQETQYFGPGTRLLVL.

The genes are TRBV7-2 and TRBJ2-7, with 7 positions matching TRBD1. Trimming removed 1 base from V and 5 bases from J; junction bases left unmatched: 8. Germline CDR1 and CDR2: SGHTA and FQGNSA. The CDR3 totals 15 residues. CDR3 DNA sequence: TGTGCCAGCAGCTTAGGGGCAGTGACAGGGAACGAGCAGTACTTC. This gives the protein CASSLGAVTGNEQYF.

This rearrangement joins TRBV27 to TRBJ2-3; 13 positions agree with TRBD2. Germline CDR1 MNHEY, CDR2 SMNVEV (reference sequence). V lost 4 bases to trimming and J lost 4 bases; unmatched junction nucleotides: 5. The CDR3 runs 16 residues. The CDR3 DNA sequence: TGTGCCAGCAGTTCCCGACTAGCGGGGGGTTCAGATACGCAGTATTTT. This encodes CASSSRLAGGSDTQYF.

For this clone: This sample also contains other DNA sequences that code for the same CDR3. This rearrangement joins TRBV5-1 to TRBJ1-2; D unresolved. Trimming cost V 0 bases and J 5 bases, with 11 bases left between them. The length of the CDR3 is 14 residues. The V gene's germline CDR1 is SGHRS and CDR2 YFSETQ. The CDR3 loop is CASSLAVTVYGYTF. The DNA of the CDR3 is TGCGCCAGCAGCTTGGCCGTAACAGTTTATGGCTACACCTTC.

This chain connects TRBV15 to TRBJ1-3; D is perhaps TRBD1 (6 bases). The germline V gene has CDR1 LNHNV and CDR2 YYDKDF (reference sequence). CDR3 size: 15 residues. V was clipped by 4 bases and J by 1 base, with 11 bases between them. The CDR3 DNA is TGTGCCACCAGCAAGAACAGGGAGTCTGGAAACACCATATATTTT. Residues: CATSKNRESGNTIYF. Full variable domain (remainder filled in from reference TRBV15 and TRBJ1-3): DAMVIQNPRYQVTQFGKPVTLSCSQTLNHNVMYWYQQKSSQAPKLLFHYYDKDFNNEADTPDNFQSRRPNTSFCFLDIRSPGLGDTAMYLCATSKNRESGNTIYFGEGSWLTVV.

In this sample, this clone turned up once. The chain combines TRBV5-4 with TRBJ1-1, with D possibly TRBD1 on 5 matching bases. The CDR3 is 15 amino acids. Germline V gene sequence: CDR1 SGHNT, CDR2 YYREEE (reference sequence). V lost 0 bases to trimming and J lost 1 base, with 10 bases between them. The CDR3 sequence is CASSLAWGGNTEAFF. As DNA, the CDR3 is TGTGCCAGCAGCTTGGCCTGGGGGGGGAACACTGAAGCTTTCTTT.

This clone was seen a handful of times. The V call is TRBV27, the J call TRBJ1-2; the match to TRBD1 covers 7 bases. Unmatched junction bases numbered 13, after V lost 6 bases and J lost 3 bases. The germline V gene encodes CDR1 MNHEY and CDR2 SMNVEV (reference sequence). There are 16 residues in the CDR3. The CDR3: CASRLGLSGGYYGYTF. The CDR3 DNA sequence: TGTGCCAGCAGGCTAGGGTTGTCAGGGGGTTACTATGGCTACACCTTC.

The chain combines TRBV28 with TRBJ2-1; D not resolved. The V gene lost 2 bases and the J gene lost 9 bases, with 5 bases spanning the gap. Germline V gives CDR1 MDHEN, CDR2 SYDVKM. The CDR3 is 11 residues long. The CDR3 bases are TGTGCCAGCAGTTTAGTTGGTGAGCAGTTCTTC. Its protein product is CASSLVGEQFF.

This chain uses TRBV27 with TRBJ1-4; D gene ambiguous. Deletions cut 4 bases from V and 0 bases from J, with 6 bases between. The CDR3 runs 14 residues. Germline V gene data show CDR1 as MNHEY and CDR2 as SMNVEV (reference sequence). CDR3 bases: TGTGCCAGCAGTTCGCCGTCAACTAATGAAAAACTGTTTTTT. This codes for CASSSPSTNEKLFF.

CDR3 sequence reads: CASSPELALFTDTQYF. The CDR3 nucleotides read TGTGCCAGCAGTCCCGAGCTAGCGTTGTTCACAGATACGCAGTATTTT. The rearrangement joins TRBV28 to TRBJ2-3; a possible D gene is TRBD2 (6 bases). There are 16 residues in the CDR3. Germline-derived CDR1 and CDR2 are MDHEN and SYDVKM. V was pared by 5 bases and J by 2 bases, with 17 bases between.

The chain combines TRBV18 with TRBJ2-5; the D gene could be TRBD1 or TRBD2 (5 bases each). The V end was cut by 0 bases, the J end by 7 bases, with 15 bases between. From germline, CDR1 is KGHSH and CDR2 LQKENI. This CDR3 is 15 amino acids long. CDR3 bases: TGTGCCAGCTCACCACCGGTTGGGGGAATGGGGACCCAGTACTTC. It specifies CASSPPVGGMGTQYF.

This chain links TRBV2 with TRBJ2-2; D is perhaps TRBD1 or TRBD2 (6 bases each). CDR1 and CDR2 (germline): SNHLY, FYNNEI. Between the trimmed V and J ends, which lost 6 bases and 3 bases, there was a span of 23 bases. CDR3 length: 18 amino acids. CDR3 DNA sequence: TGTGCCAGCAGCCTCCGTGTCGGGGGCAGGGGAGACACCGGGGAGCTGTTTTTT. Its translation is CASSLRVGGRGDTGELFF.

The chain has TRBV19 and TRBJ2-5; TRBD1 or TRBD2 may be the D gene (5 bases each). The CDR3 is 16 residues long. Germline V CDR1 and CDR2: LNHDA, SQIVND (reference sequence). V lost 6 bases, J lost 5 bases, and 22 bases lay in between. The CDR3 protein is CASSPGTVGAWETQYF. CDR3 DNA sequence: TGTGCCAGTAGCCCCGGGACGGTGGGCGCCTGGGAGACCCAGTACTTC.

The V call is TRBV15, the J call TRBJ1-5; 7 nucleotides match TRBD1. With V trimmed by 3 bases and J by 4 bases, 12 bases remained unmatched. The CDR3 loop spans 17 amino acids. Germline loops: CDR1 LNHNV, CDR2 YYDKDF (reference sequence). The CDR3, as DNA: TGTGCCACCAGCAGCTTCCGGCGGACAGGAGAGAATCAGCCCCAGCATTTT. It is translated as CATSSFRRTGENQPQHF.

The rearrangement links TRBV5-1 to TRBJ2-6; D is ambiguous. Germline lookup yields CDR1 SGHRS and CDR2 YFSETQ. The V and J ends lost 0 bases and 4 bases respectively, with 8 bases between them. CDR3 length: 15 residues. The CDR3 coding sequence is TGCGCCAGCAGCTTGGCGGATTCAGGGGCCAACGTCCTGACTTTC. Translation gives CASSLADSGANVLTF. The full variable domain, in which reference TRBV5-1 and TRBJ2-6 provide the parts outside the CDR3, is KAGVTQTPRYLIKTRGQQVTLSCSPISGHRSVSWYQQTPGQGLQFLFEYFSETQRNKGNFPGRFSGRQFSNSRSEMNVSTLELGDSALYLCASSLADSGANVLTFGAGSRLTVL.

V is TRBV30 and J is TRBJ1-3, with TRBD1 as a possible D gene (5 bases). There are 16 residues in the CDR3. Trimming took off 5 bases at V and 0 bases at J, with 17 bases between the two ends. Germline loops: CDR1 GTSNPN, CDR2 SVGIG (reference sequence). The CDR3 loop is CAWESRGAVSGNTIYF. As DNA, the CDR3 is TGTGCCTGGGAATCCAGAGGGGCGGTCTCTGGAAACACCATATATTTT.

The chain is built from TRBV6-4 and TRBJ2-1; D possibly corresponds to TRBD2 (6 bases). CDR3 length: 14 residues. Looked up from germline, CDR1 is MRHNA and CDR2 is SNTAGT. The germline V and J ends were trimmed by 6 bases and 7 bases, with 16 bases remaining between them. CDR3 in DNA: TGTGCCAGCAGCCCCTCCCCAAGCGGGAATGAGCAGTTCTTC. This translates into CASSPSPSGNEQFF.